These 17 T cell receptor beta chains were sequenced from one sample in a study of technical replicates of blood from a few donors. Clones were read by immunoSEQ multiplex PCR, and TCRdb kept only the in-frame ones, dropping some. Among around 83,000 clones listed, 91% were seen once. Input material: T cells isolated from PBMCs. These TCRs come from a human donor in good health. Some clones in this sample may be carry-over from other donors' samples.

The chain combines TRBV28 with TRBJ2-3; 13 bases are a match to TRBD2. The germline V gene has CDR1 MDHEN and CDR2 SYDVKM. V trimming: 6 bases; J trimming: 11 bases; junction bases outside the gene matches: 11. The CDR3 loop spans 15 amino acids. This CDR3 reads CASSRTSGTSGVQYF. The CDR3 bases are TGTGCCAGCAGCCGGACCTCCGGGACTAGCGGGGTGCAGTATTTT.

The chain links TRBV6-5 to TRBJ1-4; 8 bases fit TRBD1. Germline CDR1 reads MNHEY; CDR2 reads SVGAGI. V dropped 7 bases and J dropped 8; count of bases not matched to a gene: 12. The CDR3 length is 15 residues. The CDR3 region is CASNSGTGGGEKLFF. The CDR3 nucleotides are TGTGCCAGCAACTCAGGGACAGGCGGTGGAGAAAAACTGTTTTTT.

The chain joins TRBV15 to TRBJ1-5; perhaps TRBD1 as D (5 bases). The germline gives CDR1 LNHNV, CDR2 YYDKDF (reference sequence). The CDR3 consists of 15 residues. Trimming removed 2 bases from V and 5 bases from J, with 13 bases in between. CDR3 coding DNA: TGTGCCACCAGCAGATCCAAGGGGTCGTATCAGCCCCAGCATTTT. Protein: CATSRSKGSYQPQHF.

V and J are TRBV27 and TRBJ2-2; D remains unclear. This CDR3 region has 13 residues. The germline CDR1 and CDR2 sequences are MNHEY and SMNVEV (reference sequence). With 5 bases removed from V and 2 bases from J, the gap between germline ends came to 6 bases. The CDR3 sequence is CASSLTNTGELFF. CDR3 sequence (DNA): TGTGCCAGCAGTCTCACAAACACCGGGGAGCTGTTTTTT.

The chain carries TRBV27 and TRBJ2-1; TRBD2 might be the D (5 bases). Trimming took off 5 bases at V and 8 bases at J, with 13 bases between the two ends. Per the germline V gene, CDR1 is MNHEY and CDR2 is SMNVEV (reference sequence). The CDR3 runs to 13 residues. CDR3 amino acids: CASSTTRVHEQFF. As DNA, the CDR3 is TGTGCCAGCAGTACCACTAGGGTACATGAGCAGTTCTTC.

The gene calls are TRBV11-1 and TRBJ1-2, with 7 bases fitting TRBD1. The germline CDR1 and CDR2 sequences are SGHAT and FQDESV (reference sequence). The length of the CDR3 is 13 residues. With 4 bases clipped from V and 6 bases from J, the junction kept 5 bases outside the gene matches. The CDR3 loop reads CASSSPRGNGYTF. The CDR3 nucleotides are TGTGCCAGCAGCTCCCCCAGGGGGAATGGCTACACCTTC.

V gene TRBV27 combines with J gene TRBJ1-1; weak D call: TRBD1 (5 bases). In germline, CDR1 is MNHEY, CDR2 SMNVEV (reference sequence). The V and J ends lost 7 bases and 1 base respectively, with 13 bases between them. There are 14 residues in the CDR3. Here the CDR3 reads CASNPTGSNTEAFF. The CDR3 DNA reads TGTGCCAGCAACCCTACAGGATCGAACACTGAAGCTTTCTTT.

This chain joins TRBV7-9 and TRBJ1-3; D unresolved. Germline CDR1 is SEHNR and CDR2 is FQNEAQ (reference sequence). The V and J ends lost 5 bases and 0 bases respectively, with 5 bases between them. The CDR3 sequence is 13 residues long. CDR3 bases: TGTGCCAGCAGCCCCTCCTCTGGAAACACCATATATTTT. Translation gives CASSPSSGNTIYF.

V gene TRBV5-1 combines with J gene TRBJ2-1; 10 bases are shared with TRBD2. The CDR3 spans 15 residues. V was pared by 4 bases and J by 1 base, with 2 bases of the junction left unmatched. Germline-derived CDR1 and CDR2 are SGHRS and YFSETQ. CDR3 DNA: TGCGCCAGCAGCCTTAGCGGGGGGTCCTACAATGAGCAGTTCTTC. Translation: CASSLSGGSYNEQFF.

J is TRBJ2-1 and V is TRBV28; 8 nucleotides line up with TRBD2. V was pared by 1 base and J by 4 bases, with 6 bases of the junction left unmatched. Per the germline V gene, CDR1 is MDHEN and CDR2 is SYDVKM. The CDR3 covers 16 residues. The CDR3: CASSLLTSGGYNEQFF. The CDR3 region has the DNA TGTGCCAGCAGTTTATTAACTAGCGGAGGTTACAATGAGCAGTTCTTC.

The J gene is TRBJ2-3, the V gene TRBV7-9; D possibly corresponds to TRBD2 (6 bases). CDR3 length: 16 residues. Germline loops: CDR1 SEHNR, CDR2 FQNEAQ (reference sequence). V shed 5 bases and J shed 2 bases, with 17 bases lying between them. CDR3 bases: TGTGCCAGCAGCCTACTACCGGGAGAGCTCACAGATACGCAGTATTTT. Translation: CASSLLPGELTDTQYF. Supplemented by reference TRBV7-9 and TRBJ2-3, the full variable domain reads DTGVSQNPRHKITKRGQNVTFRCDPISEHNRLYWYRQTLGQGPEFLTYFQNEAQLEKSRLLSDRFSAERPKGSFSTLEIQRTEQGDSAMYLCASSLLPGELTDTQYFGPGTRLTVL.

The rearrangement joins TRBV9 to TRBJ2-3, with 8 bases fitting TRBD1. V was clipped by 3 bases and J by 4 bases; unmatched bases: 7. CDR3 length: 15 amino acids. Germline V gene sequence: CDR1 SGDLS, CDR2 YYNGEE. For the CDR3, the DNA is TGTGCCAGCAGCGGACAGGGGAGAAAGGCAGATACGCAGTATTTT. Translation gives CASSGQGRKADTQYF. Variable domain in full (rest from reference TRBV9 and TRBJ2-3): DSGVTQTPKHLITATGQRVTLRCSPRSGDLSVYWYQQSLDQGLQFLIQYYNGEERAKGNILERFSAQQFPDLHSELNLSSLELGDSALYFCASSGQGRKADTQYFGPGTRLTVL.

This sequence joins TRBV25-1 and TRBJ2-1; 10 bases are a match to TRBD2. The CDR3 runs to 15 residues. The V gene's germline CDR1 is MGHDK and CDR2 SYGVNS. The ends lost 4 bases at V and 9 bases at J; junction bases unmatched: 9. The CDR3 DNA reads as TGTGCCAGCAGTGCGTCTAGCGGGAGAGGGGGTGAGCAGTTCTTC. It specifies CASSASSGRGGEQFF. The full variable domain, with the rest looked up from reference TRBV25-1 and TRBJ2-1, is EADIYQTPRYLVIGTGKKITLECSQTMGHDKMYWYQQDPGMELHLIHYSYGVNSTEKGDLSSESTVSRIRTEHFPLTLESARPSHTSQYLCASSASSGRGGEQFFGPGTRLTVL.

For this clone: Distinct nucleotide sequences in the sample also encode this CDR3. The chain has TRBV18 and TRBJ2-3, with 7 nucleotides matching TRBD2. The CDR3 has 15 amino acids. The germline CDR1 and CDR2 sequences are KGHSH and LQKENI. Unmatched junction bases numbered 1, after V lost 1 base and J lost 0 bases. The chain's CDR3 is CASSPLAGSTDTQYF. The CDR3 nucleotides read TGTGCCAGCTCACCACTAGCGGGTAGCACAGATACGCAGTATTTT.

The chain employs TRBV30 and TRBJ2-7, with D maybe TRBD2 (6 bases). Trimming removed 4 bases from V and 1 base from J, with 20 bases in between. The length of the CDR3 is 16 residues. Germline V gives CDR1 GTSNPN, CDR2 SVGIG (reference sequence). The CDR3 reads CAWNRKAGRVSYEQYF. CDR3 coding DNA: TGTGCCTGGAATCGGAAAGCGGGTCGGGTATCCTACGAGCAGTACTTC. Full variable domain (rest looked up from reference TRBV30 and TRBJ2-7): SQTIHQWPATLVQPVGSPLSLECTVEGTSNPNLYWYRQAAGRGLQLLFYSVGIGQISSEVPQNLSASRPQDRQFILSSKKLLLSDSGFYLCAWNRKAGRVSYEQYFGPGTRLTVT.

The CDR3 nucleotides read TGTGCCAGCAGCTTAAGCGGGAGAGGGGATACGCAGTATTTT. Translation gives CASSLSGRGDTQYF. This sequence joins TRBV13 and TRBJ2-3, with 8 bases that match TRBD2. CDR1 is PRHDT, CDR2 FYEKMQ, per germline (reference sequence). CDR3 size: 14 residues. Unmatched junction bases numbered 4, after V lost 2 bases and J lost 6 bases.

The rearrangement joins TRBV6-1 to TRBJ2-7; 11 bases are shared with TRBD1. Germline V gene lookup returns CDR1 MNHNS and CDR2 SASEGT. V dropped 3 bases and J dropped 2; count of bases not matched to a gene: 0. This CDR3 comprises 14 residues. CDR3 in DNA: TGTGCCAGCAGTGAGGGACAGGGGGCCTACGAGCAGTACTTC. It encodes CASSEGQGAYEQYF.